These 2 T cell receptor beta chains came from one sample sequenced in a study of shared clonotypes between healthy human individuals (dated by TCRdb to 2018 to 2020). Library creation used the immunoSEQ multiplex PCR assay. This immuneACCESS table, as held by TCRdb, lists in-frame sequences with V and J called but not all clones. Of the missing ones, under half trace to an unresolved V gene in checked studies; the others have no known cause. This sample gives a few hundred thousand clones in total; around 97% of them show up just once. Of the sample, 0.045% to 0.06% is held by the ten largest clones. Material: naive CD4+ T cells sorted from blood. Sample cell subset or site, as interpreted from the label and publication: CD45RA+ positively selected. The receptors originated from a woman in her twenties or thirties in good health.

The chain couples TRBV27 to TRBJ1-1, with TRBD1 matching over 7 bases. Germline V gene data show CDR1 as MNHEY and CDR2 as SMNVEV (reference sequence). The CDR3 runs to 18 residues. V dropped 2 bases and J dropped 4; count of bases not matched to a gene: 16. The CDR3 region has the DNA TGTGCCAGCAGTTTAGGGGACGGACAGGTACCATTTGGCACTGAAGCTTTCTTT. Translating it yields CASSLGDGQVPFGTEAFF.

This clone was recorded only once. The genes are TRBV10-1 and TRBJ2-2; possible D gene TRBD2, 6 bases. Trimming shortened V by 2 bases and J by 3 bases, and 19 bases separated the two germline ends. Germline values: CDR1 WNHNN, CDR2 SYGVQD (reference sequence). This CDR3 has 18 amino acids. The CDR3, as DNA: TGCGCCAGCAGTGAGAATACACCGGGACTTATTTACACCGGGGAGCTGTTTTTT. Its protein is CASSENTPGLIYTGELFF.